This T cell receptor (beta chain) comes out of a study of low-dose radiotherapy and immunotherapy resistance in tumors (dated by TCRdb to about 2022). With regard to the full study: Cohort 1 received 0.5 Gy per fraction every 2 weeks, with a prescribed total PTV dose of 6.5 Gy. Every two weeks, patients got intravenous cyclophosphamide at 200 mg/m2, given one day ahead of each radiation and immunotherapy administration. The trial did not randomize participants into treatment groups. Eight patients were included in the translational analysis, namely three from the first dose cohort plus the first five from the second dose cohort. Starting on cycle 1 day 1, patients took 300 mg of aspirin by mouth once a day for four cycles. Nivolumab and ipilimumab were both given intravenously, with nivolumab at a 240 mg flat dose every two weeks and ipilimumab at 1 mg/kg every six weeks. Patients in Cohort 2 were given 1 Gy per fraction every two weeks, for a total of 13 Gy across 26 weeks.

The CDR1 and CDR2 encoded by the germline V gene are LGHNA and YNFKEQ. There are 13 amino acids in the CDR3, from cysteine to phenylalanine inclusive. The CDR3 DNA has 39 bases and is translated from base 1. V loses 5 bases, J loses 8 bases, and the germline ends lie 13 bases apart. Donors were enrolled in RACIN, a single-arm phase I dose-escalation trial in which nivolumab, ipilimumab, aspirin, low-dose cyclophosphamide and low-dose radiotherapy were combined. Patients with advanced, TIL-negative solid tumors were considered eligible. First-strand cDNA was synthesized with Superscript III and a set of TRAV- and TRBV-specific primers, covering both TCRalpha and TCRbeta chains. TCRs were amplified for 20 to 25 PCR cycles with Phusion, using a constant-region primer paired with the adapter attached to the V primers. The isolated mRNA was amplified using the MessageAmp II aRNA Amplification Kit, with in vitro transcription performed for 15 to 20 hours at 37 degrees C. mRNA for TCR sequencing was isolated with the Dynabeads mRNA DIRECT Purification Kit. Indexed Illumina adapters were added in a second Phusion PCR of around 27 cycles, and the PCR products were purified with AMPure XP beads. The source study handled its data this way. Custom Perl scripts were used to pool TCR sequences that encoded the same protein, to remove out-of-frame sequences, and to calculate the abundance of each clonotype. TCR sequences supported by only a single read were excluded from analysis. Shannon entropy, Gini index, clonality, richness, and the frequency of TCRs shared between repertoires were included as repertoire metrics. Through fastp at Q25 and MiXCR, TCRdb rebuilt clones from the public reads, retaining in-frame beta chains. Each entry merges the rows of one CDR3 protein and shows their most common DNA and genes. In this record, the V and J calls reflect TCRdb's handling and not the investigators' own analysis. The sample table shows approximately 11,000 distinct CDR3 sequences, and approximately 51% are seen once. The top ten constitute around 7.9% of the sample.

Worth noting for this clonotype: This clone's antigen is unknown. One base away there is no much larger clone; base qualities are not given.

The sequence was obtained from a human donor with advanced metastatic prostate, ovarian, gallbladder or colorectal cancer (not recorded which). This table probably holds off-target reads from a library built for another chain. Rearrangement joined TRBV4-2 to TRBJ2-4; the D gene is perhaps TRBD1 or TRBD2, each of them matching over 6 bases. The encoded CDR3 is CASSAPGGHIQYF. The sequenced DNA is TGTGCCAGCAGCGCCCCCGGGGGCCACATTCAGTACTTC.